A selection of T cell receptor beta chains follows, all from one sample in a study of T cells in Graves' hyperthyroidism and ophthalmopathy. From the multiplex PCR reads, TCRdb called clonotypes with MiXCR, one entry per CDR3 protein. The sample records 400,000 to 600,000 distinct CDR3 sequences, about 15% being singletons. The sample consisted of blood. These receptors were obtained from a woman aged 25 to 45 with Graves' ophthalmopathy. Each CDR3 is given with its conserved first and last residue. Fields, in order: clone size, V gene, J gene, CDR3 protein. Size is omitted from some rows. Given values are once, few, many or a class for expanded clones.

clone size: .
V gene: TRBV4-1
J gene: TRBJ2-2
CDR3 protein: CASSQTGLAGELFF

clone size: many
V gene: TRBV7-9
J gene: TRBJ2-3
CDR3 protein: CASTRAGVADTQYF

clone size: many
V gene: TRBV27
J gene: TRBJ2-3
CDR3 protein: CASSLLPLDTQYF

clone size: few
V gene: TRBV6-5
J gene: TRBJ1-1
CDR3 protein: CASSYTGVGGGTEAFF

clone size: few
V gene: TRBV28
J gene: TRBJ2-1
CDR3 protein: CASSPYTTTGQFF

clone size: many
V gene: TRBV3-1
J gene: TRBJ2-3
CDR3 protein: CASSRGGINTDTQYF

clone size: many
V gene: TRBV7-2
J gene: TRBJ1-2
CDR3 protein: CASSPSTGVSYGYTF

clone size: many
V gene: TRBV28
J gene: TRBJ2-7
CDR3 protein: CASSLTSGSSYEQYF

clone size: many
V gene: TRBV3-1
J gene: TRBJ2-3
CDR3 protein: CASSYSDRGPGDTQYF

clone size: few
V gene: TRBV7-2
J gene: TRBJ1-6
CDR3 protein: CASSFGEVDSPLHF

clone size: .
V gene: TRBV4-3
J gene: TRBJ2-4
CDR3 protein: CASSQGPGGAKNIQYF

clone size: .
V gene: TRBV14
J gene: TRBJ2-5
CDR3 protein: CASSQGFTGLQETQYF

clone size: .
V gene: TRBV10-1
J gene: TRBJ1-1
CDR3 protein: CASKREPGSEAFF

clone size: many
V gene: TRBV19
J gene: TRBJ1-1
CDR3 protein: CASNTGQFTEAFF

clone size: many
V gene: TRBV7-9
J gene: TRBJ2-7
CDR3 protein: CASDSGAYEQYF

clone size: many
V gene: TRBV11-3
J gene: TRBJ2-7
CDR3 protein: CASSSPRAADSYEQYF

clone size: .
V gene: TRBV27
J gene: TRBJ2-7
CDR3 protein: CASIGGPYEQYF

clone size: few
V gene: TRBV10-1
J gene: TRBJ2-7
CDR3 protein: CASSEPCWDYAPEQYF

clone size: many
V gene: TRBV7-2
J gene: TRBJ2-5
CDR3 protein: CASSQGGLAAVQETQYF

clone size: few
V gene: TRBV6-2/TRBV6-3
J gene: TRBJ1-2
CDR3 protein: CASNRGQGYGYTF

clone size: many
V gene: TRBV28
J gene: TRBJ2-5
CDR3 protein: CASSLSGLAGVGLETQYF